The clone carrying this TCR beta chain was counted many times. Its target is unknown. This sample is drawn from a study of T cells in Graves' hyperthyroidism and ophthalmopathy. Study outcomes and limitations: Most thyroid clonotypes expanded above 0.001 appeared in blood too.

The investigators amplified TCR beta CDR3 regions from RNA transcripts. A set of HTBI primers served as the primers for a first-round RT-PCR of the TCR CDR3. Using its own MiXCR run on the multiplex PCR reads, TCRdb lists one record per CDR3 protein. The sample yields around 690,000 distinct CDR3 sequences, approximately 15% seen once. V lost 8 bases and J lost 5, with 15 bases in between. The CDR3 spans 14 residues. The chain recombines TRBV12-3 or TRBV12-4 with TRBJ2-2; D is perhaps TRBD1 (6 bases). Sequencing was done on a sample of blood. The receptor comes from a man aged 45-65 years with Graves' hyperthyroidism. CDR3 residues: CASENTGYTGELFF. CDR3 sequence (DNA): TGTGCCAGCGAAAACACAGGGTATACCGGGGAGCTGTTTTTT.